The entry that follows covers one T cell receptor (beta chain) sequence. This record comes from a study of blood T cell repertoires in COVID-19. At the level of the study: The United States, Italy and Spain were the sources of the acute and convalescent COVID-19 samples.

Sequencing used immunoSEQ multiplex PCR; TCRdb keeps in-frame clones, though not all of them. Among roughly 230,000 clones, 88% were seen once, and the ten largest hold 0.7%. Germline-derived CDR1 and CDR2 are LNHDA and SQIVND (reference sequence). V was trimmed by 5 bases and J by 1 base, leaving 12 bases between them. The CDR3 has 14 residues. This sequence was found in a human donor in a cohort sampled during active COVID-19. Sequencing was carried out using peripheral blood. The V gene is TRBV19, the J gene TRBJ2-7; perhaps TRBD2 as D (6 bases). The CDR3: CASSAGRGSYEQYF. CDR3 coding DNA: TGTGCCAGTAGTGCCGGGAGAGGGTCCTACGAGCAGTACTTC. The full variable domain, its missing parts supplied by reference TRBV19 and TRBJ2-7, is DGGITQSPKYLFRKEGQNVTLSCEQNLNHDAMYWYRQDPGQGLRLIYYSQIVNDFQKGDIAEGYSVSREKKESFPLTVTSAQKNPTAFYLCASSAGRGSYEQYFGPGTRLTVT.